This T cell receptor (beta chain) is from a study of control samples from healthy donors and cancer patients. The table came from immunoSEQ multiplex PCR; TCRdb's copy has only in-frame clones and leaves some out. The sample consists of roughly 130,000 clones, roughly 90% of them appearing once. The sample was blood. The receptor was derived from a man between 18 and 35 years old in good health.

CDR3 residues: CASSQQGPYEQYF. CDR3 DNA sequence: TGTGCCAGCAGCCAACAGGGGCCCTACGAGCAGTACTTC. This chain connects TRBV11-2 to TRBJ2-7; 7 positions agree with TRBD1. Germline lookup yields CDR1 SGHAT and CDR2 FQNNGV. The junction had 3 bases not matched to a gene; V was cut back by 5 bases and J by 2 bases. The CDR3 length is 13 residues. Using reference TRBV11-2 and TRBJ2-7 for the parts outside the CDR3, the full variable domain is EAGVAQSPRYKIIEKRQSVAFWCNPISGHATLYWYQQILGQGPKLLIQFQNNGVVDDSQLPKDRFSAERLKGVDSTLKIQPAKLEDSAVYLCASSQQGPYEQYFGPGTRLTVT.